What follows is one T cell receptor beta chain and its context. Assay: immunoSEQ multiplex PCR; the TCRdb copy retains only in-frame clones and omits some. Among about 43,000 clones listed, approximately 86% were seen once. Between the trimmed V and J ends, which lost 8 bases and 7 bases, there was a span of 12 bases. Germline V gene lookup returns CDR1 MNHEY and CDR2 SMNVEV (reference sequence). The CDR3 is 12 amino acids. This specimen comes from a study of OX40 agonist ivuxolimab in advanced cancers. The input for sequencing was CD4+ or CD8+ T cells sorted from blood, taken in a trial of the OX40 agonist ivuxolimab. The TCR originated in an adult with an advanced solid tumor such as melanoma, head and neck, liver or kidney cancer. This rearrangement joins TRBV27 to TRBJ2-1; the D gene could be TRBD1 or TRBD2 (5 bases each). CDR3 amino acids: CASGQTGNEQFF. Here the CDR3 DNA reads TGTGCCAGCGGACAAACGGGGAATGAGCAGTTCTTC.